This T cell receptor beta chain was sequenced for a study of PD-L1 blockade in urothelial cancer. Study-wide context: About 85% of the roughly 30 patients were males with bladder-origin urothelial cancer. Chemotherapy regimens numbering 0 to 3 had been given to patients. T cells were recovered from blood samples at a median of around 130,000.

Sequencing used immunoSEQ multiplex PCR; TCRdb keeps in-frame clones, though not all of them. The sample lists 60,000 to 70,000 clones, more than 80% occurring once. This sample's time point: pretreatment peripheral blood. The study enrolled patients with locally advanced or metastatic urothelial carcinoma. The V and J ends lost 6 bases and 4 bases, in that order; junction bases with no gene match: 8. The CDR3 consists of 15 residues. The V gene's germline CDR1 is MNHGY and CDR2 SAAAGT. The gene calls are TRBV6-8 and TRBJ2-7, with 11 bases matching TRBD1. This material consisted of PBMCs, taken around atezolizumab (anti-PD-L1) treatment. This clonotype was sampled from a man in his 70s with urothelial cancer. The CDR3 DNA is TGTGCCAGCAGGTTCCCGGGACAGGGGGGATACGAGCAGTACTTC. It codes for CASRFPGQGGYEQYF.